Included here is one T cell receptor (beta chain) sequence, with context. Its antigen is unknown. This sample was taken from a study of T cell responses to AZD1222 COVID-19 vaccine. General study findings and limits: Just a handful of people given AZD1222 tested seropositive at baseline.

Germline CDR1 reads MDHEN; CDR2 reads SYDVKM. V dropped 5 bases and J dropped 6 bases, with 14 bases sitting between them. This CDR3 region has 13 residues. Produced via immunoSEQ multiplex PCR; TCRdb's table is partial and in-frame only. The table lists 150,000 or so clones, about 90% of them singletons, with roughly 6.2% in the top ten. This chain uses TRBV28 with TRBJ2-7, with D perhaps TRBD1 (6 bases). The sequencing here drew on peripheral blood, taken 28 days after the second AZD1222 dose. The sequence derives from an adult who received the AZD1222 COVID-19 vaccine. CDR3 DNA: TGTGCCAGCAGTACCCCCACAGGGTCCGAGCAGTACTTC. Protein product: CASSTPTGSEQYF.